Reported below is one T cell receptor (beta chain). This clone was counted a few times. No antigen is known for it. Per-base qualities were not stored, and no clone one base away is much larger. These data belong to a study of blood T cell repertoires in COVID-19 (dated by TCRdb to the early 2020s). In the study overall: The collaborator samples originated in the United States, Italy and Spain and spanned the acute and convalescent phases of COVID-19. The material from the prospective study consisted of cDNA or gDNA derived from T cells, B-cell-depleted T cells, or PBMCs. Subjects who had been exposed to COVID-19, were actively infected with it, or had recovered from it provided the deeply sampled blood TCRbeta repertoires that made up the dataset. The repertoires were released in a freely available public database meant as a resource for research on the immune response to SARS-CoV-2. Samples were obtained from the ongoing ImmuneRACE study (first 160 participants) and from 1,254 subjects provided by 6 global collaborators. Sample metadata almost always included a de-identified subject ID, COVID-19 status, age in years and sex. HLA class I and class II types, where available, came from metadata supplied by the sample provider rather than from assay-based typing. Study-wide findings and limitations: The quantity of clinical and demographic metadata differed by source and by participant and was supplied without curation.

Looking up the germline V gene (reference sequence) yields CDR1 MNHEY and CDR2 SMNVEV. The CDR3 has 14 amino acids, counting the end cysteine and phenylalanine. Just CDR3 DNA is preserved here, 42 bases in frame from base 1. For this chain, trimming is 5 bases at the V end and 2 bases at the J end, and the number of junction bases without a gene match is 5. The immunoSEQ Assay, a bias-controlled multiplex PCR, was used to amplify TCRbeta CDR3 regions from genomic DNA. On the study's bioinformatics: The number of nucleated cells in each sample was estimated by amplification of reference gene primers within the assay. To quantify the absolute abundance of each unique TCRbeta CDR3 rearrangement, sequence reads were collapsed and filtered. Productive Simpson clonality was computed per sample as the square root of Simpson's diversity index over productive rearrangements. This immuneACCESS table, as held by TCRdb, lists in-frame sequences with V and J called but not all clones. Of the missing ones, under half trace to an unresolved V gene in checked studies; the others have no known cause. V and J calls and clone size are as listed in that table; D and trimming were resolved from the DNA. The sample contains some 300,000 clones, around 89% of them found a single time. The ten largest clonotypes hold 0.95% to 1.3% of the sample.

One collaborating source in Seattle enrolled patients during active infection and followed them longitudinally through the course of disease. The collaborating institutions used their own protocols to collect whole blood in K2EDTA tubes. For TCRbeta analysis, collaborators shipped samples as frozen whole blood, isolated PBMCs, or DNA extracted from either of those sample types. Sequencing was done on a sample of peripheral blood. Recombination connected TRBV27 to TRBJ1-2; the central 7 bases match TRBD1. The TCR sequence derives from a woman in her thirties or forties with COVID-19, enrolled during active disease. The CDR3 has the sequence CASSPTGPNYGYTF. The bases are TGTGCCAGCAGTCCGACAGGGCCCAACTATGGCTACACCTTC.